The 30 T cell receptor beta chains below come from one sample, sequenced in a study of cytomegalovirus exposure and HLA in healthy donors (dated by TCRdb to the late 2010s). Library prep was done by the immunoSEQ multiplex PCR assay. The multiplex PCR relied on a mix of 60 forward primers for TCR Vbeta segments and 13 reverse primers for TCR Jbeta segments. TCRdb took over this immuneACCESS table, retaining in-frame rearrangements with V and J assigned. Such tables are incomplete; in checked studies, under half of the missing clones stem from an unresolved V gene, and the remainder is unexplained. This sample has about 150,000 clones in its table, and 70% to 90% of those were observed once. The ten largest account for roughly 2.3% of the sample. What was sequenced was PBMCs. The receptors were gathered from a woman aged 18-29 years in good health and CMV-seronegative.

The chain has TRBV28 and TRBJ2-3, with D unresolved. Germline CDR1 MDHEN, CDR2 SYDVKM. This CDR3 spans 15 amino acids. Trimming left V 1 base short and J 2 bases short, with 10 bases between. CDR3 amino acids: CASSLYRGYTDTQYF. The CDR3 region has the DNA TGTGCCAGCAGTTTATATCGAGGCTACACAGATACGCAGTATTTT.

The chain carries TRBV30 and TRBJ2-7; 7 bases line up with TRBD1. The CDR3 has 14 amino acids. Germline values: CDR1 GTSNPN, CDR2 SVGIG (reference sequence). The V and J ends lost 3 bases and 4 bases, in that order; junction bases with no gene match: 9. The CDR3 loop reads CAWRIPGQLYEQYF. CDR3 nucleotides: TGTGCCTGGAGGATACCGGGACAGCTATACGAGCAGTACTTC.

The rearrangement links TRBV28 to TRBJ2-7; 7 bases match TRBD2. The CDR3 spans 13 residues. Germline V gene data show CDR1 as MDHEN and CDR2 as SYDVKM. V lost 6 bases and J lost 5; bases outside the gene matches: 7. The CDR3, as DNA: TGTGCCAGCAGCTCCGGGACTATGGACGAGCAGTACTTC. It is translated as CASSSGTMDEQYF. Combining the CDR3 with reference TRBV28 and TRBJ2-7 gives the whole variable domain DVKVTQSSRYLVKRTGEKVFLECVQDMDHENMFWYRQDPGLGLRLIYFSYDVKMKEKGDIPEGYSVSREKKERFSLILESASTNQTSMYLCASSSGTMDEQYFGPGTRLTVT.

V gene TRBV6-1 combines with J gene TRBJ2-7; 11 nucleotides line up with TRBD2. From germline, CDR1 is MNHNS and CDR2 SASEGT. The CDR3 covers 14 residues. Trimming took 6 bases from V and 0 from J; bases not matched to a gene: 1. CDR3 nucleotides: TGTGCCAGCAGGCTAGCGGGGGGCTCCTACGAGCAGTACTTC. It is translated as CASRLAGGSYEQYF.

The chain couples TRBV9 to TRBJ2-7; D is unclear. Germline V lookup: CDR1 SGDLS, CDR2 YYNGEE. This CDR3 spans 14 amino acids. Trimming removed 0 bases from V and 6 bases from J, with 13 bases in between. The CDR3 here is CASSVGIEAFEQYF. The CDR3 DNA follows: TGTGCCAGCAGCGTAGGGATAGAGGCATTCGAGCAGTACTTC.

The chain has TRBV6-4 and TRBJ1-2; D is perhaps TRBD1 (5 bases). The CDR3 loop spans 16 amino acids. Germline V CDR1 and CDR2: MRHNA, SNTAGT. Trimming removed 2 bases at V and 8 bases at J, with 21 bases between. CDR3 in amino acids: CASSDQPGGIGGGYTF. DNA for the CDR3: TGTGCCAGCAGTGACCAACCGGGGGGGATAGGTGGAGGCTACACCTTC.

The V call is TRBV6-5, the J call TRBJ2-3, with 7 positions matching TRBD1. Germline V gives CDR1 MNHEY, CDR2 SVGAGI. This CDR3 has 15 residues. J was trimmed by 2 bases and V by 5 bases; bases with no gene match: 7. CDR3 region: CASSLTGATTDTQYF. Written as DNA, the CDR3 is TGTGCCAGCAGTCTTACAGGGGCGACCACAGATACGCAGTATTTT.

This chain uses TRBV6-1 with TRBJ2-7; TRBD1 aligns across 7 bases. Germline CDR1 reads MNHNS; CDR2 reads SASEGT. V dropped 6 bases and J dropped 5; count of bases not matched to a gene: 13. There are 15 residues in the CDR3. CDR3: CASRPPGTAAHEQYF. CDR3 DNA: TGTGCCAGCAGGCCTCCCGGGACAGCCGCCCACGAGCAGTACTTC.

This chain uses TRBV6-5 with TRBJ2-7, with 8 bases lining up with TRBD2. Germline loops: CDR1 MNHEY, CDR2 SVGAGI. J gave up 0 bases and V 6 bases, and 7 bases lay outside the gene matches. This CDR3 region has 15 residues. The CDR3 DNA follows: TGTGCCAGCAGGCAATCCGGGACTAGCTCCTACGAGCAGTACTTC. Translated: CASRQSGTSSYEQYF.

The V and J genes are TRBV11-3 and TRBJ1-3, with a possible D match to TRBD1 (5 bases). V was cut by 3 bases and J by 5 bases, with 8 bases left in between. There are 13 residues in the CDR3. The germline gives CDR1 SGHNT, CDR2 YENEEA. In nucleotides, the CDR3 is TGTGCCAGCAGCTTGGACATGAGAAACACCATATATTTT. It specifies CASSLDMRNTIYF.

The chain joins TRBV6-5 to TRBJ2-2; 9 bases match TRBD1. Germline CDR1 and CDR2: MNHEY and SVGAGI. Trimming removed 3 bases from V and 5 bases from J; junction bases left unmatched: 7. The CDR3 totals 16 residues. DNA of the CDR3: TGTGCCAGCAGTTATACAGGGGGCGCCGGGACCGGGGAGCTGTTTTTT. Its translation: CASSYTGGAGTGELFF.

The rearrangement links TRBV7-8 to TRBJ2-2; unclear D gene. Trimming took off 6 bases at V and 1 base at J, with 12 bases between the two ends. The CDR3 length is 15 residues. Germline V lookup: CDR1 SGHVS, CDR2 FQNEAQ. This CDR3 is CASRPTEMNTGELFF. DNA of the CDR3: TGTGCCAGCAGACCAACAGAGATGAACACCGGGGAGCTGTTTTTT.

The V call is TRBV4-3, the J call TRBJ1-4; D might be TRBD1 (5 bases). The CDR3 runs to 17 residues. Trimming stripped 1 base from V and 3 bases from J, with 15 bases between. The germline V gene has CDR1 LGHNA and CDR2 YSLEER. CDR3 in amino acids: CASSQGWPGMPNEKLFF. In DNA form, the CDR3 reads TGCGCCAGCAGCCAAGGTTGGCCAGGGATGCCTAATGAAAAACTGTTTTTT.

CDR3 sequence reads: CASSHGTGSQPQHF. As DNA, the CDR3 is TGTGCCAGCAGCCACGGGACAGGTAGTCAGCCCCAGCATTTT. The rearrangement joins TRBV6-1 to TRBJ1-5, with 8 bases matching TRBD1. The CDR3 has 14 residues. From germline, CDR1 is MNHNS and CDR2 SASEGT. V lost 6 bases, J lost 6 bases, and 7 bases stayed unmatched.

The chain uses TRBV28 and TRBJ1-2, with D maybe TRBD1 (5 bases). Trimming left V 5 bases short and J 5 bases short, with 24 bases between. CDR3 length: 17 amino acids. Germline CDR1 reads MDHEN; CDR2 reads SYDVKM. As DNA, the CDR3 is TGTGCCAGCAGTCCCCATCCAACAGGCCCGAGCACTTATGGCTACACCTTC. Its translation: CASSPHPTGPSTYGYTF.

In its sample, this clone was seen once. This rearrangement joins TRBV11-3 to TRBJ2-7; a possible D gene is TRBD1 (5 bases). Germline lookup yields CDR1 SGHNT and CDR2 YENEEA. The CDR3 is made up of 15 amino acids. V was shortened by 2 bases and J by 6 bases, with 17 bases between the two germline ends. The chain's CDR3 is CASSLNSLGHFEQYF. CDR3 in DNA: TGTGCCAGCAGCTTAAACTCCTTAGGACATTTCGAGCAGTACTTC.

This sequence joins TRBV5-1 and TRBJ2-3; 7 bases fit TRBD1. The CDR3 runs 13 residues. V gave up 6 bases and J gave up 3 bases; unmatched junction bases: 4. CDR1 and CDR2 (germline): SGHRS, YFSETQ. The CDR3 here is CASTQGETDTQYF. Written as DNA, the CDR3 is TGCGCCAGCACTCAGGGGGAAACAGATACGCAGTATTTT.

This chain joins TRBV30 and TRBJ1-3; tentatively, D is TRBD1 (5 bases). In germline, CDR1 is GTSNPN, CDR2 SVGIG (reference sequence). Between the trimmed V and J ends, which lost 0 bases and 3 bases, there was a span of 24 bases. The CDR3 extends over 19 amino acids. The CDR3 DNA reads TGTGCCTGGAGTGTATCTCTCTTTTCGGGGGTGGCGAATGGAAACACCATATATTTT. Its translation is CAWSVSLFSGVANGNTIYF. The full variable domain, completed using reference TRBV30 and TRBJ1-3, is SQTIHQWPATLVQPVGSPLSLECTVEGTSNPNLYWYRQAAGRGLQLLFYSVGIGQISSEVPQNLSASRPQDRQFILSSKKLLLSDSGFYLCAWSVSLFSGVANGNTIYFGEGSWLTVV.

The chain employs TRBV10-2 and TRBJ1-5; possibly TRBD1 for D (5 bases). The CDR3 runs to 13 residues. V lost 5 bases and J lost 3, with 8 bases in between. The germline CDR1 and CDR2 sequences are WSHSY and SAAADI. CDR3 coding DNA: TGCGCCAGCAGTCAGGGAATCAATCAGCCCCAGCATTTT. Translation: CASSQGINQPQHF.

Only a few counts were recorded for this clone. The chain couples TRBV15 to TRBJ2-5; 7 positions match TRBD2. With V trimmed by 1 base and J by 2 bases, 7 bases remained unmatched. The length of the CDR3 is 16 residues. Germline V gives CDR1 LNHNV, CDR2 YYDKDF (reference sequence). The CDR3, as DNA: TGTGCCACCAGCAGAGGGGAGCGGGGATTTCAAGAGACCCAGTACTTC. Amino acids: CATSRGERGFQETQYF.

V is TRBV7-8 and J is TRBJ1-5; D is ambiguous. Trimming cost V 4 bases and J 9 bases, with 16 bases left between them. This CDR3 is built from 14 residues. CDR1 is SGHVS, CDR2 FQNEAQ, per germline. The CDR3 region is CASSSRRARRPQHF. In DNA, the CDR3 is TGTGCCAGCAGCTCCCGGCGGGCCAGAAGGCCCCAGCATTTT.

J is TRBJ1-1 and V is TRBV7-4, with a tentative D call TRBD1 (5 bases). Per the germline V gene, CDR1 is SGHVT and CDR2 is SQSDAQ. Trimming removed 5 bases from V and 10 bases from J, with 32 bases in between. The CDR3 has 18 amino acids. This CDR3 reads CASSQQYSTGGAPGRAFF. The CDR3 DNA reads TGTGCCAGCAGCCAACAATATTCTACAGGAGGGGCGCCAGGCCGAGCTTTCTTT.

The sample holds one count of this clone. V is TRBV7-2 and J is TRBJ2-7; 10 bases are a match to TRBD2. With 1 base clipped from V and 2 bases from J, the junction kept 8 bases outside the gene matches. The germline CDR1 and CDR2 sequences are SGHTA and FQGNSA. The CDR3 is made up of 17 amino acids. The CDR3 coding sequence is TGTGCCAGCAGCTTAGAAGCTAGCGGGAGTTTCGCCTACGAGCAGTACTTC. It specifies CASSLEASGSFAYEQYF.

This clone appeared once. Sequence at one end of the junction differs from germline and may be a read error. The chain joins TRBV7-2 to TRBJ2-7; 7 bases are a match to TRBD2. The CDR3 sequence is 16 residues long. The germline V gene has CDR1 SGHTA and CDR2 FQGNSA. CDR3 in DNA: TGTGCCAGCAGCCCCATGGCTAGCGGATCCTCCCACGAGCAGTACTTC. This codes for CASSPMASGSSHEQYF.

The chain uses TRBV19 and TRBJ2-7; D is possibly TRBD1 (5 bases). This CDR3 has 15 amino acids. Germline assignment: CDR1 LNHDA and CDR2 SQIVND (reference sequence). The V gene lost 1 base and the J gene lost 4 bases, with 14 bases spanning the gap. CDR3 protein: CASSIGGSQGYEQYF. The CDR3 DNA reads as TGTGCCAGTAGTATAGGCGGTAGTCAGGGTTACGAGCAGTACTTC. Together with reference TRBV19 and TRBJ2-7, the CDR3 gives the full variable domain: DGGITQSPKYLFRKEGQNVTLSCEQNLNHDAMYWYRQDPGQGLRLIYYSQIVNDFQKGDIAEGYSVSREKKESFPLTVTSAQKNPTAFYLCASSIGGSQGYEQYFGPGTRLTVT.

The chain uses TRBV6-1 and TRBJ2-3; TRBD2 is a possible D gene (5 bases). Germline loops: CDR1 MNHNS, CDR2 SASEGT. V was shortened by 2 bases and J by 4 bases, with 10 bases between the two germline ends. This CDR3 is 14 amino acids long. This chain's CDR3 is CASSEISGSDTQYF. CDR3 nucleotides: TGTGCCAGCAGTGAAATCAGCGGTTCAGATACGCAGTATTTT.

V and J are TRBV7-3 and TRBJ2-1; 9 positions agree with TRBD2. CDR3 length equals 15 residues. The V gene end was trimmed by 1 base and the J gene end by 7 bases; junction bases not matched to a gene: 5. Germline CDR1 SGHTA, CDR2 FQGTGA. The CDR3 bases are TGTGCCAGCAGCTTAAGGATAGCGGGAGCGAATGAGCAGTTCTTC. Its translation is CASSLRIAGANEQFF.

This rearrangement joins TRBV25-1 to TRBJ2-1; 7 bases are a match to TRBD2. Germline V gene data show CDR1 as MGHDK and CDR2 as SYGVNS. This CDR3 spans 17 amino acids. The V segment lost 3 bases and the J segment 8 bases; nucleotides outside the gene matches: 16. The CDR3 nucleotides are TGTGCCAGCAGTGACCCCAAGGGGCGGGAGAGTAGCTATGAGCAGTTCTTC. Translation: CASSDPKGRESSYEQFF.

The CDR3 region has the DNA TGTGCCAGCAGGATGAGCTTCTTAGCCTACGAGCAGTACTTC. Translation: CASRMSFLAYEQYF. The V and J genes are TRBV2 and TRBJ2-7; D is unresolved. The CDR3 extends over 14 amino acids. V shed 6 bases and J shed 2 bases, with 14 bases lying between them. The germline gives CDR1 SNHLY, CDR2 FYNNEI.

The chain employs TRBV6-6 and TRBJ2-7; TRBD2 matches 8 bases. The CDR3 contains 14 residues. J lost 0 bases, V lost 4 bases, and 2 bases had no gene match. CDR1 and CDR2 from the germline V gene are MNHNY and SVGAGI (reference sequence). CDR3 bases: TGTGCCAGCAGTTGGAGCGGGAGCTCCTACGAGCAGTACTTC. Protein sequence: CASSWSGSSYEQYF.